A single sample is the source of the 22 T cell receptor beta chains below, sequenced in a study of regulatory T cells in long-lasting Graves disease. Indicated time point: newly diagnosed GD, antithyroid drugs for less than 3 months. After RNA was extracted from PBMCs, the TCR library was made from it. Arm-PCR of CDR3 regions and iRepertoire HTBI primers were the basis on which TCR beta libraries were built. TCRdb re-called the multiplex PCR reads with MiXCR, one entry per CDR3 protein. Among roughly 610,000 distinct CDR3 sequences listed, roughly a sixth were seen once. This sample was also put to use in a study of T cells in Graves' hyperthyroidism and ophthalmopathy.

Sequences were derived from peripheral blood mononuclear cells (PBMCs), sampled at new diagnosis, from a patient treated with antithyroid drugs. These receptors were taken from a man younger than 35 with Graves disease.

The table lists this clonotype with a few counts. This chain uses TRBV20-1 with TRBJ1-3; 9 nucleotides align to TRBD1. The germline CDR1 and CDR2 sequences are DFQATT and SNEGSKA (reference sequence). V lost 0 bases to trimming and J lost 1 base; unmatched junction nucleotides: 4. The length of the CDR3 is 16 residues. This CDR3 is CSARDTGTGSGNTIYF. Written as DNA, the CDR3 is TGCAGTGCTAGAGATACCGGGACAGGGTCTGGAAACACCATATATTTT.

This clonotype turned up a few times. V and J are TRBV5-1 and TRBJ2-7; weak D call: TRBD1 (6 bases). Trimming stripped 4 bases from V and 2 bases from J, with 13 bases between. In germline, CDR1 is SGHRS, CDR2 YFSETQ. This CDR3 is 14 amino acids long. DNA of the CDR3: TGCGCCAGCAGCACCCGGGACAAGGCCTACGAGCAGTACTTC. Protein sequence: CASSTRDKAYEQYF.

The rearrangement joins TRBV19 to TRBJ2-2; unclear D gene. The germline V gene encodes CDR1 LNHDA and CDR2 SQIVND (reference sequence). The V end was cut by 2 bases, the J end by 7 bases, with 11 bases between. CDR3 length: 14 residues. As DNA, the CDR3 is TGTGCCAGTAGTATAACACTTGGGCGCGGGGAGCTGTTTTTT. Protein sequence: CASSITLGRGELFF.

This clonotype was found many times. The chain uses TRBV2 and TRBJ1-2, with TRBD1 matching over 9 bases. The CDR3 is 16 residues long. J gave up 2 bases and V 1 base, and 5 bases lay outside the gene matches. Looked up from germline, CDR1 is SNHLY and CDR2 is FYNNEI. The CDR3 DNA sequence: TGTGCCAGCAGTGAAGTCGCGACAGGGGGGAACTATGGCTACACCTTC. It specifies CASSEVATGGNYGYTF.

This clonotype was picked up a small number of times. The rearrangement uses TRBV7-9 and TRBJ2-3; D may match TRBD1 or TRBD2 (5 bases each). This CDR3 has 15 amino acids. Germline V lookup: CDR1 SEHNR, CDR2 FQNEAQ (reference sequence). V was clipped by 3 bases and J by 1 base, with 11 bases between them. CDR3 nucleotide sequence: TGTGCCAGCAGCTTTGACGGGGCCCGCACAGATACGCAGTATTTT. This codes for CASSFDGARTDTQYF.

In this sample, this clonotype turned up a few times. The chain is built from TRBV20-1 and TRBJ2-7; D unclear. V was cut by 6 bases and J by 1 base, with 10 bases left in between. Per germline, CDR1 DFQATT and CDR2 SNEGSKA (reference sequence). The length of the CDR3 is 12 residues. CDR3 sequence reads: CSAVAESYEQYF. In DNA, the CDR3 is TGCAGTGCGGTTGCCGAATCCTACGAGCAGTACTTC.

This clonotype was seen a handful of times. This chain links TRBV4-1 with TRBJ1-1, with TRBD1 identical over 12 bases. Germline CDR1 MGHRA, CDR2 YSYEKL. There are 17 residues in the CDR3. J gave up 4 bases and V 4 bases, and 10 bases lay outside the gene matches. The CDR3 DNA reads TGCGCCAGCAGCCGCCTCCGGGACAGGGGGCAGTTCACTGAAGCTTTCTTT. Translation: CASSRLRDRGQFTEAFF.

The J gene is TRBJ1-5, the V gene TRBV4-1; tentative D call: TRBD1 (6 bases). The V gene lost 4 bases and the J gene lost 4 bases, with 11 bases spanning the gap. The CDR3 is made up of 14 amino acids. Germline-derived CDR1 and CDR2 are MGHRA and YSYEKL. In DNA form, the CDR3 reads TGCGCCAGCAGCCGCACCCAGGGGAATCAGCCCCAGCATTTT. It yields the protein CASSRTQGNQPQHF.

The chain employs TRBV5-1 and TRBJ2-3; TRBD2 matches 7 bases. The DNA matches TRBJ2-7 better at its end, which makes the J call doubtful. The germline CDR1 and CDR2 sequences are SGHRS and YFSETQ. There are 14 residues in the CDR3. The CDR3 DNA reads TGCGCCAGCAGCTTGGATGGGGGGGTAAACGAGCAGTACTTC. Its translation: CASSLDGGVNEQYF.

This clonotype was observed many times. The CDR3 sequence is CASSTGALSVEQYF. Here the CDR3 DNA reads TGCGCCAGCAGTACAGGGGCCCTCAGCGTCGAGCAGTACTTC. The gene calls are TRBV5-1 and TRBJ2-7, with 7 bases fitting TRBD1. V trimming: 5 bases; J trimming: 6 bases; junction bases outside the gene matches: 11. The CDR3 loop spans 14 amino acids. Germline values: CDR1 SGHRS, CDR2 YFSETQ.

The rearrangement joins TRBV6-5 to TRBJ2-1; 9 nucleotides match TRBD2. The V segment lost 4 bases and the J segment 15 bases; nucleotides outside the gene matches: 4. Germline V CDR1 and CDR2: MNHEY, SVGAGI. The length of the CDR3 is 11 residues. The CDR3 region is CASSLAGEGFF. CDR3 in DNA: TGTGCCAGCAGTTTAGCGGGAGAAGGGTTCTTC.

Ten or more counts support this clonotype. CDR3 residues: CASTTSEGSYNEQFF. In DNA form, the CDR3 reads TGCGCCAGCACCACTAGCGAGGGCTCCTACAATGAGCAGTTCTTC. The V and J genes are TRBV5-1 and TRBJ2-1, with 7 nucleotides matching TRBD2. Trimming cost V 6 bases and J 0 bases; bases outside gene matches: 6. CDR1 SGHRS and CDR2 YFSETQ come from the germline V gene. The CDR3 has 15 residues.

This clonotype was observed at least ten times. V and J are TRBV28 and TRBJ2-7, with 8 bases that match TRBD1. Germline V CDR1 and CDR2: MDHEN, SYDVKM. The ends lost 6 bases at V and 2 bases at J; junction bases unmatched: 9. The CDR3 is 15 residues long. The CDR3 sequence: CASSTTGQATYEQYF. The CDR3 coding sequence is TGTGCCAGCAGCACAACGGGACAGGCCACCTACGAGCAGTACTTC. The full variable domain, in which reference TRBV28 and TRBJ2-7 provide the parts outside the CDR3, is DVKVTQSSRYLVKRTGEKVFLECVQDMDHENMFWYRQDPGLGLRLIYFSYDVKMKEKGDIPEGYSVSREKKERFSLILESASTNQTSMYLCASSTTGQATYEQYFGPGTRLTVT.

The V and J genes are TRBV5-1 and TRBJ2-7; TRBD2 aligns across 7 bases. Trimming at V came to 5 bases and at J to 1 base, leaving 6 bases not matched to a gene. Germline loops: CDR1 SGHRS, CDR2 YFSETQ. CDR3 length equals 14 residues. The chain's CDR3 is CASSNGGGSYEQYF. The CDR3 region has the DNA TGCGCCAGCAGTAATGGCGGGGGATCCTACGAGCAGTACTTC. Together with reference TRBV5-1 and TRBJ2-7, the CDR3 gives the full variable domain: KAGVTQTPRYLIKTRGQQVTLSCSPISGHRSVSWYQQTPGQGLQFLFEYFSETQRNKGNFPGRFSGRQFSNSRSEMNVSTLELGDSALYLCASSNGGGSYEQYFGPGTRLTVT.

This clonotype was picked up many times. The chain recombines TRBV11-2 with TRBJ2-2; D is perhaps TRBD2 (5 bases). V dropped 3 bases and J dropped 7 bases, with 9 bases sitting between them. This CDR3 has 13 amino acids. Germline lookup yields CDR1 SGHAT and CDR2 FQNNGV. CDR3 protein: CASSFSGGGELFF. In DNA form, the CDR3 reads TGTGCCAGCAGCTTTAGTGGAGGCGGGGAGCTGTTTTTT.

This clonotype was detected a few times. The rearrangement links TRBV5-1 to TRBJ1-5, with D tentatively TRBD1 (6 bases). This CDR3 is 15 amino acids long. The germline CDR1 and CDR2 sequences are SGHRS and YFSETQ. V was pared by 3 bases and J by 1 base, with 11 bases between. CDR3 protein: CASSSGDPSNQPQHF. The CDR3 DNA reads as TGCGCCAGCAGCTCAGGGGACCCAAGCAATCAGCCCCAGCATTTT.

A remark on this clonotype: One end of the junction does not line up with germline, which may come from a read error. The chain has TRBV29-1 and TRBJ2-7, with TRBD1 as a possible D gene (6 bases). The CDR3 has 14 residues. Germline-derived CDR1 and CDR2 are SQVTM and ANQGSEA. CDR3 coding DNA: TGCAGCGGTGAAAACCGGGACAATCCTTACGAGCAGTACTTC. Encoded protein: CSGENRDNPYEQYF.

This chain connects TRBV5-1 to TRBJ2-7; D gene uncertain. The CDR3 consists of 14 residues. Per germline, CDR1 SGHRS and CDR2 YFSETQ. Trimming removed 4 bases from V and 2 bases from J, with 13 bases in between. The CDR3 loop reads CASSGVGGAYEQYF. The CDR3 DNA is TGCGCCAGCAGCGGGGTTGGTGGGGCCTACGAGCAGTACTTC.

About this clonotype itself: A single base separates this from a much larger clone, so it may be a read error. This sequence joins TRBV27 and TRBJ2-3, with D possibly matching TRBD2 (6 bases). The CDR3 contains 17 residues. Trimming removed 11 bases from V and 4 bases from J, with 28 bases in between. Germline loops: CDR1 MNHEY, CDR2 SMNVEV (reference sequence). CDR3 region: CAGNHARAREVPDTQYF. In DNA form, the CDR3 reads TGTGCCGGCAACCACGCCCGGGCGCGGGAAGTTCCAGATACGCAGTATTTT.

This clonotype was seen a handful of times. This chain links TRBV28 with TRBJ2-5, with TRBD2 as a possible D gene (5 bases). Germline CDR1 is MDHEN and CDR2 is SYDVKM. The CDR3 is 14 residues long. The V gene lost 10 bases and the J gene lost 3 bases, with 18 bases spanning the gap. CDR3 DNA: TGTGCCACCGCGGAATCGCGGGCCGAAGAGACCCAGTACTTC. It translates to CATAESRAEETQYF.

This clonotype came up many times. The chain is built from TRBV6-2 or TRBV6-3 and TRBJ2-2, with TRBD1 identical over 8 bases. Trimming removed 5 bases from V and 4 bases from J; junction bases left unmatched: 12. The CDR3 contains 17 residues. Germline values: CDR1 MNHEY, CDR2 SVGEGT. This CDR3 is CASSRRRQGFGTGELFF. CDR3 bases: TGTGCCAGCAGTCGCCGCAGACAGGGGTTCGGCACCGGGGAGCTGTTTTTT.

The chain couples TRBV9 to TRBJ1-6, with a possible D match to TRBD1 (5 bases). There are 14 residues in the CDR3. The germline V gene encodes CDR1 SGDLS and CDR2 YYNGEE. Trimming shortened V by 3 bases and J by 11 bases, and 15 bases separated the two germline ends. CDR3 in DNA: TGTGCCAGCAGCGCCCAGACGGTGGGACCACCCCTCCACTTT. This sequence encodes CASSAQTVGPPLHF.